The 21 T cell receptor beta chains below come from one sample, sequenced in a study of post-analysis software for immune sequencing data. Points from the study as a whole: The study found TRBV5-6, TRBV5-1 and TRBV20-1 among roughly 5 TRBV segments more frequent in patients than controls.

Antigens of these TCRs are unknown. Each TCR beta cDNA library carried unique molecular identifiers. One entry per CDR3 protein, called by TCRdb with MiXCR from the PCR reads. The repertoire consists of a few hundred thousand distinct CDR3 sequences, with 36% occurring once and the leading ten covering approximately 4.6%. Sequenced: blood. These receptors all stem from a girl between 5 and 17 years old with multiple sclerosis.

The chain recombines TRBV7-2 with TRBJ2-7; D possibly corresponds to TRBD2 (7 bases). Germline-derived CDR1 and CDR2 are SGHTA and FQGNSA. Trimming removed 4 bases from V and 0 bases from J, with 13 bases in between. The CDR3 extends over 15 amino acids. In nucleotides, the CDR3 is TGTGCCAGCAGCTCGAGGGGGGACTACTCCTACGAGCAGTACTTC. Protein product: CASSSRGDYSYEQYF.

V is TRBV28 and J is TRBJ1-6; D might be TRBD1 (6 bases). The germline gives CDR1 MDHEN, CDR2 SYDVKM. Trimming removed 8 bases at V and 10 bases at J, with 15 bases between. The CDR3 is 13 amino acids. The CDR3 nucleotides read TGTGCCAGCCGACTAGGGGGGGCATCACCCCTCCACTTT. Its protein product is CASRLGGASPLHF.

This clonotype turned up a few times. The genes are TRBV5-1 and TRBJ2-1; 9 bases are shared with TRBD2. Looked up from germline, CDR1 is SGHRS and CDR2 is YFSETQ. Trimming removed 6 bases from V and 8 bases from J; junction bases left unmatched: 12. CDR3 length: 15 residues. The CDR3 nucleotides read TGCGCCAGCAACCCGCGGGGGGGCCTTGGCGATGAGCAGTTCTTC. Translation: CASNPRGGLGDEQFF.

This clonotype was counted at least ten times. The rearrangement uses TRBV6-6 and TRBJ2-1; 11 bases are a match to TRBD2. Germline V CDR1 and CDR2: MNHNY, SVGAGI (reference sequence). The CDR3 has 15 residues. V gave up 8 bases and J gave up 7 bases; unmatched junction bases: 10. The CDR3 reads CASRIAGGPGNEQFF. CDR3 nucleotide sequence: TGTGCCAGCCGGATAGCGGGAGGGCCAGGTAATGAGCAGTTCTTC.

In its sample, this clonotype was seen many times. The gene calls are TRBV7-2 and TRBJ2-3; the match to TRBD2 covers 11 bases. The CDR3 has 19 residues. J was trimmed by 2 bases and V by 4 bases; bases with no gene match: 14. Germline V gene data show CDR1 as SGHTA and CDR2 as FQGNSA. The DNA for the CDR3 is TGTGCCAGCAGCTCGAGACTAGCGGGATGGAATCTCCACACAGATACGCAGTATTTT. Translated: CASSSRLAGWNLHTDTQYF.

This clonotype has at least ten counts. The chain is built from TRBV28 and TRBJ2-5, with D possibly being TRBD2 (5 bases). The CDR3 is 14 residues long. CDR1 is MDHEN, CDR2 SYDVKM, per germline. The V end lost 2 bases, the J end lost 5 bases, and 12 bases lay between the germline ends. Here the CDR3 DNA reads TGTGCCAGCAGTTTACGGATCTGGGAGGAGACCCAGTACTTC. Its translation: CASSLRIWEETQYF. The full variable domain, rest sourced from reference TRBV28 and TRBJ2-5, is DVKVTQSSRYLVKRTGEKVFLECVQDMDHENMFWYRQDPGLGLRLIYFSYDVKMKEKGDIPEGYSVSREKKERFSLILESASTNQTSMYLCASSLRIWEETQYFGPGTRLLVL.

The chain recombines TRBV21-1 with TRBJ2-5; the table's D call TRBD1 went unverified against the DNA. TRBV21-1 is shown as a pseudogene. This CDR3 is built from 18 residues. CDR3 nucleotides: TGTGCCACCAATACCCTCGCGAGGCAGGGGGCTAACCAAGAGACCCAGTACTTC. As protein: CATNTLARQGANQETQYF.

The chain is built from TRBV20-1 and TRBJ1-2; D ambiguous. V was shortened by 5 bases and J by 1 base, with 8 bases between the two germline ends. The CDR3 totals 12 residues. Germline CDR1 DFQATT, CDR2 SNEGSKA (reference sequence). Here the CDR3 DNA reads TGCAGTGCTTCCAGGCGTAACTATGGCTACACCTTC. Residues: CSASRRNYGYTF.

V and J are TRBV5-1 and TRBJ2-5; 8 bases align to TRBD2. CDR3 length: 16 amino acids. V lost 4 bases and J lost 0; bases outside the gene matches: 8. Per germline, CDR1 SGHRS and CDR2 YFSETQ. CDR3 nucleotide sequence: TGCGCCAGCAGCCTCCCTGGCGGGGGGCACCAAGAGACCCAGTACTTC. This sequence encodes CASSLPGGGHQETQYF. Drawing the rest from reference TRBV5-1 and TRBJ2-5, the complete variable domain is KAGVTQTPRYLIKTRGQQVTLSCSPISGHRSVSWYQQTPGQGLQFLFEYFSETQRNKGNFPGRFSGRQFSNSRSEMNVSTLELGDSALYLCASSLPGGGHQETQYFGPGTRLLVL.

CDR3: CASSSDSDLITDTQYF. The CDR3 DNA reads TGTGCCAGCAGTTCTGACAGTGACCTAATCACAGATACGCAGTATTTT. This chain joins TRBV28 and TRBJ2-3, with D possibly being TRBD1 (5 bases). Germline V CDR1 and CDR2: MDHEN, SYDVKM. Trimming stripped 4 bases from V and 2 bases from J, with 16 bases between. CDR3 size: 16 residues.

The CDR3 region has the DNA TGTGCCAGCAGCTTTCAAAAGGGGATCTACGAGCAGTACTTC. This encodes CASSFQKGIYEQYF. The chain combines TRBV7-2 with TRBJ2-4; the D gene is possibly TRBD1 (5 bases). The tail of the sequence fits TRBJ2-7 better, so the J call may be wrong. This CDR3 region has 14 residues. Germline V CDR1 and CDR2: SGHTA, FQGNSA.

The V call is TRBV5-1, the J call TRBJ2-3; D tentatively reads TRBD1 or TRBD2 (6 bases each). The V end was cut by 5 bases, the J end by 5 bases, with 15 bases between. The CDR3 is 14 residues long. Germline-derived CDR1 and CDR2 are SGHRS and YFSETQ. The CDR3 DNA reads as TGCGCCAGCAGGGTGGGGGGCGTAGGAGATACGCAGTATTTT. It yields the protein CASRVGGVGDTQYF.

This clonotype was seen only once. A much more abundant neighbour one base away suggests this may be a read error. J is TRBJ2-1 and V is TRBV5-1; TRBD2 matches 10 bases. The CDR3 contains 17 residues. Germline V lookup: CDR1 SGHRS, CDR2 YFSETQ. CDR3 amino acids: CAGSGGVSGVRENEQFF. DNA for the CDR3: TGCGCCGGCAGCGGGGGGGTCAGCGGGGTTAGGGAAAATGAGCAGTTCTTC.

This clonotype was counted ten times or more. The rearrangement joins TRBV5-5 to TRBJ1-1; 7 bases map to TRBD1. This CDR3 is built from 17 residues. The trim removed 0 bases at V and 2 bases at J, leaving 10 bases unmatched. Germline-derived CDR1 and CDR2 are SGHKS and YYEKEE (reference sequence). CDR3 bases: TGTGCCAGCAGCTTGGATCCAGGGGGGTTTACCAACACTGAAGCTTTCTTT. Amino acid sequence: CASSLDPGGFTNTEAFF.

This clonotype was recorded at least ten times. The chain has TRBV12-3 or TRBV12-4 and TRBJ2-5; D may be TRBD1 (5 bases). Trimming removed 6 bases at V and 3 bases at J, with 20 bases between. The CDR3 has 16 residues. The CDR3 DNA follows: TGTGCCAGCAGCCGCCCGGTCTCTGGGGCCAAAGAGACCCAGTACTTC. Translation gives CASSRPVSGAKETQYF.

This clonotype has ten or more counts. This chain connects TRBV20-1 to TRBJ2-1, with D perhaps matching TRBD2 (5 bases). This CDR3 is 15 amino acids long. Trimming left V 1 base short and J 2 bases short, with 12 bases between. Germline CDR1 DFQATT, CDR2 SNEGSKA (reference sequence). This chain's CDR3 is CSARGWWGAYNEQFF. The CDR3 DNA reads TGCAGTGCTAGAGGTTGGTGGGGAGCCTACAATGAGCAGTTCTTC.

About this clonotype: A much larger clone lies one base from this, so it may be a read error. The chain carries TRBV29-1 and TRBJ2-3; TRBD1 matches at 7 bases. The CDR3 spans 14 residues. Germline loops: CDR1 SQVTM, CDR2 ANQGSEA. The CDR3 sequence: CSVKDRLSTDMQYF. The CDR3 region has the DNA TGCAGCGTAAAGGACAGGCTTAGCACAGATATGCAGTATTTT.

This clonotype was detected a few times. This may come from a read error, since a much larger clone is one base off. The V gene is TRBV12-3 or TRBV12-4, the J gene TRBJ2-3; D is unclear. This CDR3 region has 12 residues. The CDR3 nucleotides are TGTGCCAGCAAACTACTCACAGATGCGCAGTATTTT. Translation: CASKLLTDAQYF.

This clonotype was seen ten or more times. The rearrangement uses TRBV15 and TRBJ1-5; a weak D match, TRBD1 (6 bases). Germline V gene sequence: CDR1 LNHNV, CDR2 YYDKDF (reference sequence). The CDR3 length is 12 residues. V gave up 8 bases and J gave up 4 bases, with 9 bases separating them. The CDR3 nucleotides are TGTGCCACCGCGGGGACAAATCAGCCCCAGCATTTT. Encoded protein: CATAGTNQPQHF.

In its sample, this clonotype was seen many times. The V and J genes are TRBV5-1 and TRBJ1-2, with a possible D match to TRBD1 (6 bases). Germline CDR1 is SGHRS and CDR2 is YFSETQ. This CDR3 is built from 14 residues. V was shortened by 4 bases and J by 1 base, with 11 bases between the two germline ends. The CDR3 here is CASSQGHRNYGYTF. The CDR3 DNA sequence: TGCGCCAGCAGCCAGGGACATCGTAACTATGGCTACACCTTC.

The V and J genes are TRBV7-2 and TRBJ2-7, with TRBD2 identical over 11 bases. CDR3 length equals 14 residues. Per the germline V gene, CDR1 is SGHTA and CDR2 is FQGNSA. The junction had 4 bases not matched to a gene; V was cut back by 5 bases and J by 4 bases. The CDR3 is CASSRTSGFYEQYF. The CDR3, as DNA: TGTGCCAGCAGCAGGACTAGCGGGTTTTACGAGCAGTACTTC.